These 26 T cell receptor beta chains were sequenced from one sample in a study of T-cell reconstitution after alpha-beta-depleted transplantation in children. This sample's TCRbeta library carried unique molecular identifier barcodes. TCRdb recomputed calls from the PCR reads with MiXCR, one row per CDR3 protein. The profile shows fewer than 550,000 distinct CDR3 sequences, about a tenth of them singletons. Sequences were derived from PBMCs from the stem cell graft donor, sampled from the stem cell graft. The receptors stem from a human donor who donated a stem cell graft to a child with acute myeloid leukemia.

This clonotype came up a few times. The V gene is TRBV29-1, the J gene TRBJ2-7, with D perhaps matching TRBD2 (6 bases). Germline V gene lookup returns CDR1 SQVTM and CDR2 ANQGSEA. The CDR3 has 10 amino acids. V was trimmed by 7 bases and J by 7 bases, leaving 11 bases between them. The CDR3 protein is CSGEVVEQYF. The CDR3 nucleotides read TGCAGCGGGGAGGTCGTGGAGCAGTACTTC.

This clonotype was seen at least ten times. The V gene is TRBV7-2, the J gene TRBJ2-3; a weak D match, TRBD1 (6 bases). The CDR3 loop spans 16 amino acids. Per germline, CDR1 SGHTA and CDR2 FQGNSA. V lost 2 bases to trimming and J lost 3 bases, with 15 bases between them. This CDR3 reads CASSLYGGTGTDTQYF. The CDR3 region has the DNA TGTGCCAGCAGCTTATATGGGGGCACGGGGACAGATACGCAGTATTTT.

V and J are TRBV5-6 and TRBJ2-7; a weak D match, TRBD2 (5 bases). Germline-derived CDR1 and CDR2 are SGHDT and YYEEEE. V was shortened by 1 base and J by 4 bases, with 9 bases between the two germline ends. The CDR3 contains 13 residues. The CDR3 here is CASSLISGYEQYV. The CDR3 region has the DNA TGTGCCAGCAGCTTGATATCGGGATACGAGCAGTACGTC.

This clonotype appeared a few times. This rearrangement joins TRBV20-1 to TRBJ2-3, with 7 bases aligning to TRBD1. This CDR3 has 13 amino acids. Germline CDR1 is DFQATT and CDR2 is SNEGSKA (reference sequence). After removal of 3 bases from V and 6 bases from J, the junction contained 6 bases not matched to a gene. The DNA for the CDR3 is TGCAGTGCTAGGACTACAGGGGTGGATACGCAGTATTTT. This encodes CSARTTGVDTQYF.

The chain employs TRBV6-1 and TRBJ1-5; 7 nucleotides match TRBD1. The trim removed 7 bases at V and 0 bases at J, leaving 6 bases unmatched. The germline CDR1 and CDR2 sequences are MNHNS and SASEGT. The CDR3 is made up of 15 amino acids. DNA for the CDR3: TGTGCCAGCAACCTGGGACAGTATAGCAATCAGCCCCAGCATTTT. It is translated as CASNLGQYSNQPQHF.

This clonotype was recorded a few times. The rearrangement uses TRBV21-1 and TRBJ2-2. TRBV21-1 is assigned pseudogene status. CDR3 length: 16 amino acids. This CDR3 reads CASSPPVGQNTGELFF. The CDR3 DNA is TGTGCCAGCAGCCCCCCGGTGGGGCAGAACACCGGGGAGCTGTTTTTT.

The V and J genes are TRBV6-1 and TRBJ1-2; D remains ambiguous. The length of the CDR3 is 14 residues. The germline gives CDR1 MNHNS, CDR2 SASEGT. The germline V and J ends were trimmed by 6 bases and 2 bases, with 13 bases remaining between them. The CDR3 bases are TGTGCCAGCAGGGGGATTCGAGGGAACTATGGCTACACCTTC. Its protein is CASRGIRGNYGYTF.

This clonotype was counted many times. The chain joins TRBV12-3 or TRBV12-4 to TRBJ2-7; 8 nucleotides align to TRBD2. The junction had 14 bases not matched to a gene; V was cut back by 7 bases and J by 6 bases. CDR3 size: 15 residues. Here the CDR3 reads CASTSGGTSLGEQYF. The CDR3 DNA follows: TGTGCCAGCACCTCGGGGGGGACCTCCCTCGGCGAGCAGTACTTC.

This clonotype was observed at least ten times. This chain joins TRBV20-1 and TRBJ2-3; 9 nucleotides match TRBD2. CDR3 length equals 15 residues. The germline gives CDR1 DFQATT, CDR2 SNEGSKA (reference sequence). J lost 5 bases, V lost 6 bases, and 12 bases had no gene match. The CDR3 loop reads CSAGLATSERDTQYF. The CDR3 nucleotides read TGCAGTGCCGGACTAGCGACCAGCGAGAGAGATACGCAGTATTTT.

This clonotype was counted between two and nine times. The V gene is TRBV18, the J gene TRBJ2-3, with 7 bases that match TRBD2. The CDR3 contains 13 residues. The germline CDR1 and CDR2 sequences are KGHSH and LQKENI. V dropped 6 bases and J dropped 5; count of bases not matched to a gene: 5. The CDR3 protein is CASSLAGEDTQYF. In nucleotides, the CDR3 is TGTGCCAGCTCCCTCGCGGGGGAAGATACGCAGTATTTT. The complete variable domain, with remaining parts taken from reference TRBV18 and TRBJ2-3, reads NAGVMQNPRHLVRRRGQEARLRCSPMKGHSHVYWYRQLPEEGLKFMVYLQKENIIDESGMPKERFSAEFPKEGPSILRIQQVVRGDSAAYFCASSLAGEDTQYFGPGTRLTVL.

The chain carries TRBV6-5 and TRBJ2-1; no reliable D call. Germline assignment: CDR1 MNHEY and CDR2 SVGAGI. The CDR3 length is 13 residues. V was shortened by 0 bases and J by 6 bases, with 6 bases between the two germline ends. The DNA for the CDR3 is TGTGCCAGCAGTTACTCTATTTTCAATGAGCAGTTCTTC. As protein: CASSYSIFNEQFF.

This clonotype was found a few times. The rearrangement uses TRBV7-2 and TRBJ2-5, with D maybe TRBD2 (6 bases). V shed 2 bases and J shed 4 bases, with 14 bases lying between them. The CDR3 has 15 residues. Germline V gene data show CDR1 as SGHTA and CDR2 as FQGNSA. CDR3 amino acids: CASSLRLEVGETQYF. Written as DNA, the CDR3 is TGTGCCAGCAGCTTACGACTAGAGGTGGGAGAGACCCAGTACTTC.

There are a few counts of this clonotype. The chain carries TRBV30 and TRBJ2-3; 15 bases are shared with TRBD2. Germline CDR1 reads GTSNPN; CDR2 reads SVGIG (reference sequence). The ends lost 1 base at V and 4 bases at J; junction bases unmatched: 3. The CDR3 spans 16 residues. The CDR3 nucleotides read TGTGCCTGGAGTGCAGGGACTAGCGGGAGGTCAGATACGCAGTATTTT. Encoded protein: CAWSAGTSGRSDTQYF.

This chain joins TRBV29-1 and TRBJ2-3; no definite D call. Deletions cut 8 bases from V and 2 bases from J, with 11 bases between. This CDR3 has 12 residues. The germline gives CDR1 SQVTM, CDR2 ANQGSEA. CDR3 loop: CSSLRDTDTQYF. Written as DNA, the CDR3 is TGCAGCTCCCTGAGAGACACAGATACGCAGTATTTT.

A few counts support this clonotype. The CDR3 bases are TGCAGCGTCGACCCACTAGCGGAATCCTACAATGAGCAGTTCTTC. Translation: CSVDPLAESYNEQFF. The rearrangement links TRBV29-1 to TRBJ2-1; TRBD2 agrees at 8 bases. V lost 6 bases, J lost 1 base, and 8 bases stayed unmatched. Germline CDR1 SQVTM, CDR2 ANQGSEA. The CDR3 covers 15 residues.

A few counts support this clonotype. The chain uses TRBV5-1 and TRBJ2-5, with D perhaps being TRBD1 or TRBD2 (5 bases each). Trimming removed 3 bases at V and 4 bases at J, with 13 bases between. The CDR3 has 14 amino acids. The germline gives CDR1 SGHRS, CDR2 YFSETQ. CDR3 sequence (DNA): TGCGCCAGCAGCTCCGGGACCCAAATAGAGACCCAGTACTTC. It translates to CASSSGTQIETQYF.

This clonotype was detected a few times. The chain uses TRBV4-2 and TRBJ2-1; D possibly uses TRBD1 or TRBD2 (6 bases each). The CDR3 is 14 residues long. Trimming left V 1 base short and J 5 bases short, with 9 bases between. Germline-derived CDR1 and CDR2 are LGHNA and YNFKEQ. CDR3 amino acids: CASSQVGGNNEQFF. The CDR3 coding sequence is TGTGCCAGCAGCCAAGTGGGGGGCAACAATGAGCAGTTCTTC.

This clonotype was detected only a few times. The V call is TRBV7-9, the J call TRBJ1-2; a weak D match, TRBD1 (6 bases). The CDR3 sequence is 15 residues long. V lost 4 bases to trimming and J lost 6 bases, with 18 bases between them. From germline, CDR1 is SEHNR and CDR2 FQNEAQ (reference sequence). CDR3 in amino acids: CASSSFGGGADGYTF. As DNA, the CDR3 is TGTGCCAGCAGCTCATTCGGGGGCGGAGCGGATGGCTACACCTTC.

This clonotype was counted many times. This sequence joins TRBV12-3 or TRBV12-4 and TRBJ2-7; D possibly uses TRBD1 or TRBD2 (5 bases each). The CDR3 sequence is 15 residues long. V dropped 8 bases and J dropped 6 bases, with 23 bases sitting between them. The CDR3 protein is CASAETAGARIEQYF. The CDR3, as DNA: TGTGCCAGCGCAGAAACCGCCGGGGCCCGGATCGAGCAGTACTTC.

The V call is TRBV19, the J call TRBJ2-1, with D maybe TRBD1 (6 bases). Germline-derived CDR1 and CDR2 are LNHDA and SQIVND (reference sequence). The CDR3 is 14 residues long. Trimming removed 5 bases at V and 6 bases at J, with 14 bases between. This CDR3 reads CASSAPGTLNEQFF. DNA of the CDR3: TGTGCCAGTAGTGCACCCGGGACACTCAATGAGCAGTTCTTC.

As concerns this clonotype: A much larger clone differs by one base, so this may be a read error. The chain has TRBV3-1 and TRBJ1-1, with no clear D. There are 15 residues in the CDR3. In germline, CDR1 is LGHDT, CDR2 YNNKEL (reference sequence). In nucleotides, the CDR3 is TGTGCCAGCTGCCAAGATCGGAAAAGGAACACTGAAGCTTTCTTT. Translated: CASCQDRKRNTEAFF. Together with reference TRBV3-1 and TRBJ1-1, the CDR3 gives the full variable domain: DTAVSQTPKYLVTQMGNDKSIKCEQNLGHDTMYWYKQDSKKFLKIMFSYNNKELIINETVPNRFSPKSPDKAHLNLHINSLELGDSAVYFCASCQDRKRNTEAFFGQGTRLTVV.

Only a few counts were recorded for this clonotype. The chain combines TRBV20-1 with TRBJ2-7, with 8 nucleotides matching TRBD2. The germline V gene encodes CDR1 DFQATT and CDR2 SNEGSKA (reference sequence). The CDR3 runs 14 residues. After removal of 4 bases from V and 5 bases from J, the junction contained 10 bases not matched to a gene. The CDR3 loop is CSATKGLVVHEQYF. Written as DNA, the CDR3 is TGCAGTGCTACAAAGGGACTAGTCGTCCACGAGCAGTACTTC.

The rearrangement joins TRBV5-1 to TRBJ2-7; 10 bases are a match to TRBD2. With 4 bases clipped from V and 6 bases from J, the junction kept 4 bases outside the gene matches. The germline V gene encodes CDR1 SGHRS and CDR2 YFSETQ. The CDR3 loop spans 13 amino acids. The CDR3 here is CASSTGLATEQYV. CDR3 sequence (DNA): TGCGCCAGCAGCACGGGACTAGCGACCGAGCAGTACGTC.

This clonotype was detected a few times. The chain employs TRBV5-1 and TRBJ2-7, with TRBD2 matching over 11 bases. V gave up 4 bases and J gave up 2 bases; unmatched junction bases: 8. The germline gives CDR1 SGHRS, CDR2 YFSETQ. The CDR3 extends over 16 amino acids. In DNA form, the CDR3 reads TGCGCCAGCAGCCCAGCTACTAGCGGGAGCGCCTACGAGCAGTACTTC. It specifies CASSPATSGSAYEQYF.

The V call is TRBV7-3, the J call TRBJ1-1; D perhaps matches TRBD1 (6 bases). The CDR3 is 13 amino acids. Trimming pared 6 bases from V and 4 bases from J, leaving 12 bases between. The V gene's germline CDR1 is SGHTA and CDR2 FQGTGA. The CDR3: CASSMGGGTEAFF. The CDR3 DNA reads TGTGCCAGCAGTATGGGGGGCGGCACTGAAGCTTTCTTT.

This clonotype was observed a few times. The chain joins TRBV7-2 to TRBJ2-1; D gene uncertain. Trimming shortened V by 1 base and J by 3 bases, and 7 bases separated the two germline ends. This CDR3 has 14 residues. The germline CDR1 and CDR2 sequences are SGHTA and FQGNSA. The CDR3 DNA reads as TGTGCCAGCAGCTTAGACGGTTTCTACAATGAGCAGTTCTTC. Its protein is CASSLDGFYNEQFF.